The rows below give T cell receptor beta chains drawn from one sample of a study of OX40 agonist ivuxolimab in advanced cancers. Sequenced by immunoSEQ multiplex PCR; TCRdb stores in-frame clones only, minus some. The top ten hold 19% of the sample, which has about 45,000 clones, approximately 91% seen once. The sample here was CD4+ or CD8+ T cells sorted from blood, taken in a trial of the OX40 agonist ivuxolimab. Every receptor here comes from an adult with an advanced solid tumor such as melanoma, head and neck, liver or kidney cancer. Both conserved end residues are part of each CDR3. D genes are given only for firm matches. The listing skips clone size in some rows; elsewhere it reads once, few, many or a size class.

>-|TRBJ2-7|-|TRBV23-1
CASTQVETESYEQYF
TGCGCCAGCACTCAAGTCGAGACTGAAAGCTACGAGCAGTACTTC
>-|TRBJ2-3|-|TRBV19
CASTSQGWADTQYF
TGTGCCAGTACCTCACAGGGTTGGGCAGATACGCAGTATTTT
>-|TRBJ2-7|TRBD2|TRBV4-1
CASSLQRGSYEQYF
TGCGCCAGCAGCCTCCAGCGGGGATCCTACGAGCAGTACTTC
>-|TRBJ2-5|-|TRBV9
CASSLPGTQETQYF
TGTGCCAGCAGCCTTCCAGGGACCCAAGAGACCCAGTACTTC
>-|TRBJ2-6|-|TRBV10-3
CAISESGANVLTF
TGTGCCATCAGTGAATCTGGGGCCAACGTCCTGACTTTC
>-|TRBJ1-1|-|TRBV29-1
CSVRQNEAFF
TGCAGCGTCAGACAGAACGAAGCTTTCTTT
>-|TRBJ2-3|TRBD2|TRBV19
CASSIPSGKSTDTQYF
TGTGCCAGTAGTATACCGAGCGGGAAAAGCACAGATACGCAGTATTTT
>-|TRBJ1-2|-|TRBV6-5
CASSYSKGDYGYTF
TGTGCCAGCAGTTACTCGAAAGGAGACTATGGCTACACCTTC
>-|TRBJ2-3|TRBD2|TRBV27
CASSHGTSTTDTQYF
TGTGCCAGCAGTCACGGGACTAGCACCACAGATACGCAGTATTTT
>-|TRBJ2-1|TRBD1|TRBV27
CASSPSTGSDSYNEQFF
TGTGCCAGCAGTCCTTCGACAGGGTCGGATTCCTACAATGAGCAGTTCTTC
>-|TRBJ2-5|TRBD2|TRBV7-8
CASSPPRGSSAETQYF
TGTGCCAGCAGCCCCCCCCGCGGGAGCAGCGCAGAGACCCAGTACTTC
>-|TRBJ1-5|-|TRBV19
CASSIGPSLGNQPQHF
TGTGCCAGTAGTATAGGGCCGTCGTTAGGGAATCAGCCCCAGCATTTT
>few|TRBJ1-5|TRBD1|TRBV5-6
CASSPGQGNQPQHF
TGTGCCAGCAGCCCAGGACAGGGTAATCAGCCCCAGCATTTT
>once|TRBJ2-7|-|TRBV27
CASSLSISTYEQYF
TGTGCCAGCAGTTTATCGATCTCCACCTACGAGCAGTACTTC
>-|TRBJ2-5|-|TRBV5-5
CASSLVPSEQETQYF
TGTGCCAGCAGCTTGGTCCCTAGCGAACAAGAGACCCAGTACTTC
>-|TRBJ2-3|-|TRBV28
CASSLLEPAGPDTQYF
TGTGCCAGCAGTTTATTGGAACCCGCGGGGCCAGATACGCAGTATTTT
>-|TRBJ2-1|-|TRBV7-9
CASSFRDPQEQFF
TGTGCCAGCAGCTTCCGGGACCCCCAAGAGCAGTTCTTC
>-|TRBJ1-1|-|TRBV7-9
CASGTDDYEAFF
TGTGCCAGCGGGACGGACGATTATGAAGCTTTCTTT
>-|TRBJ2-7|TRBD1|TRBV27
CATQDRALSYEQYF
TGTGCCACCCAAGACAGGGCCCTCTCCTACGAGCAGTACTTC
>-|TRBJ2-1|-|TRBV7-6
CASSLEGYEQFF
TGTGCCAGCAGCTTAGAGGGGTATGAGCAGTTCTTC
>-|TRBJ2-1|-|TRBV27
CASSLSGNNEQFF
TGTGCCAGCAGTTTATCAGGAAACAATGAGCAGTTCTTC
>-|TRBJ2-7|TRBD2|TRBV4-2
CASSPEGPTSAYEQYF
TGTGCCAGCAGCCCAGAAGGTCCGACTAGCGCTTACGAGCAGTACTTC
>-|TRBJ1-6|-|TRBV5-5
CASNHQPGVEWSPLHF
TGTGCCAGCAACCACCAACCGGGGGTCGAGTGGTCACCCCTCCACTTT
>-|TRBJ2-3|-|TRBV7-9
CASKRPDGDTQYF
TGTGCCAGCAAGCGACCGGACGGAGATACGCAGTATTTT
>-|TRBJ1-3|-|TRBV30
CAWTLSYSQGGF
TGTGCCTGGACACTTTCGTATTCCCAAGGTGGTTTT
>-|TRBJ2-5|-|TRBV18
CASSPPGVETQYF
TGTGCCAGCTCACCACCGGGGGTAGAGACCCAGTACTTC
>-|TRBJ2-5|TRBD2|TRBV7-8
CASSQPGLADQETQYF
TGTGCCAGCTCACAACCGGGACTAGCGGACCAAGAGACCCAGTACTTC
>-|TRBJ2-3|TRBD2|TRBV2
CATKRGAGAVDTQYF
TGTGCCACCAAAAGGGGAGCGGGAGCGGTGGATACGCAGTATTTT
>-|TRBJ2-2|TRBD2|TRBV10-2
CASSDFTTSGDTGELFF
TGCGCCAGCAGCGATTTTACGACTAGCGGTGACACCGGGGAGCTGTTTTTT
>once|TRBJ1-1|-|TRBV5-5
CASSLVPPLNTEAFF
TGTGCCAGCAGCTTGGTACCCCCGCTTAACACTGAAGCTTTCTTT
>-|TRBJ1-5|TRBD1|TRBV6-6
CASSRDREDSNQPQHF
TGTGCCAGCAGCCGGGACAGGGAAGATAGCAATCAGCCCCAGCATTTT
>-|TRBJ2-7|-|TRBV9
CASSTWDTPSYEQYF
TGTGCCAGCAGCACCTGGGACACTCCTTCCTACGAGCAGTACTTC
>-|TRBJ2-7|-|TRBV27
CASSLGYEQYF
TGTGCCAGCAGTTTAGGGTACGAGCAGTACTTC
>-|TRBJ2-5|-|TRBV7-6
CASSFGLQETQYF
TGTGCCAGCAGCTTTGGTCTCCAAGAGACCCAGTACTTC
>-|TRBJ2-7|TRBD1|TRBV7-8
CASSPPDRWTYEQYF
TGTGCCAGCAGCCCCCCGGACAGGTGGACCTACGAGCAGTACTTC
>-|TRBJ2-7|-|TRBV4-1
CASSHETDYEQYF
TGCGCCAGCAGCCATGAAACTGACTACGAGCAGTACTTC
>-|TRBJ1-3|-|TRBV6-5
CASSLSSRGGNTIYF
TGTGCCAGCAGTTTGTCCTCGCGGGGTGGAAACACCATATATTTT
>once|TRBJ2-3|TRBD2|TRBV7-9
CASSPLAGGHTDTQYF
TGTGCCAGCAGCCCATTAGCGGGGGGGCACACAGATACGCAGTATTTT